This T cell receptor (beta chain) was obtained from a study of T cell changes during pregnancy in multiple sclerosis. Data came from immunoSEQ multiplex PCR; TCRdb stores just in-frame clones and leaves some out. Among tens of thousands of clones listed, 90% were seen once. Germline CDR1 SGHTA, CDR2 FQGNSA. The CDR3 covers 16 residues. With V trimmed by 1 base and J by 2 bases, 5 bases remained unmatched. The input for sequencing was CD8+ T cells from peripheral blood mononuclear cells, taken before pregnancy. The source is a female donor with multiple sclerosis, enrolled in a pregnancy study. The chain is built from TRBV7-2 and TRBJ1-5; 7 nucleotides line up with TRBD1. CDR3 nucleotide sequence: TGTGCCAGCAGCTTAGGTCAGGACAGGCGCAATCAGCCCCAGCATTTT. Protein sequence: CASSLGQDRRNQPQHF.